Each of the 13 T cell receptor beta chains below was sequenced from the same sample in a study of post-analysis software for immune sequencing data. Antigen specificity for these receptors is unknown. Whole-study findings and limits: Higher frequency in patients than in controls was seen for roughly five TRBV segments, with TRBV5-6, TRBV5-1 and TRBV20-1 among them.

The authors incorporated unique molecular identifiers into the TCR beta cDNA libraries. TCRdb independently ran MiXCR on the PCR reads; one entry per CDR3 protein. In the table there are about 200,000 distinct CDR3 sequences, 29% of which are singletons. The sample consisted of blood. Every receptor here comes from a girl aged 2 to 17 with multiple sclerosis.

The chain couples TRBV28 to TRBJ1-5, with D perhaps matching TRBD1 (5 bases). The CDR3 has 15 residues. V was pared by 4 bases and J by 8 bases, with 18 bases between. Looked up from germline, CDR1 is MDHEN and CDR2 is SYDVKM. CDR3 DNA: TGTGCCAGCAGTTCGGTGGGGGGACGACGCGAGCCCCAGCATTTT. Translating gives CASSSVGGRREPQHF.

The table lists this clonotype with a few counts. The chain carries TRBV12-3 or TRBV12-4 and TRBJ1-1; 9 positions agree with TRBD1. With V trimmed by 5 bases and J by 1 base, 8 bases remained unmatched. This CDR3 has 16 amino acids. The CDR3 DNA reads as TGTGCCAGCAGTCCAGCACTGGGACAGGGGAACACTGAAGCTTTCTTT. This gives the protein CASSPALGQGNTEAFF.

This chain joins TRBV6-5 and TRBJ2-2, with no clear D. The CDR3 contains 13 residues. Between the trimmed V and J ends, which lost 11 bases and 4 bases, there was a span of 14 bases. Germline V lookup: CDR1 MNHEY, CDR2 SVGAGI. The chain's CDR3 is CASLTRATGELFF. DNA of the CDR3: TGTGCCTCACTTACCCGTGCCACCGGGGAGCTGTTTTTT.

The V and J genes are TRBV5-1 and TRBJ2-4, with 9 bases matching TRBD1. The assigned J gene may be wrong: the sequence end matches TRBJ2-7 better. Germline V gene data show CDR1 as SGHRS and CDR2 as YFSETQ. This CDR3 is 13 amino acids long. CDR3 coding DNA: TGCGCCAGCAGCTCTGGGACAGGGAACGAGCAGTACTTC. It yields the protein CASSSGTGNEQYF.

This clonotype was found a few times. V and J are TRBV12-3 or TRBV12-4 and TRBJ2-5; a possible D gene is TRBD1 (7 bases). Deletions cut 5 bases from V and 13 bases from J, with 23 bases between. CDR3 length: 14 amino acids. CDR3 bases: TGTGCCAGCAGTGCACGACACGGGGGTAAGGGGGCGTACTTC. This codes for CASSARHGGKGAYF.

This chain connects TRBV6-1 to TRBJ2-1; 14 bases agree with TRBD2. The CDR3 has 14 residues. The V gene's germline CDR1 is MNHNS and CDR2 SASEGT. V lost 8 bases to trimming and J lost 4 bases; unmatched junction nucleotides: 1. CDR3 region: CASGLAGGYNEQFF. The CDR3 nucleotides are TGTGCCAGCGGACTAGCGGGGGGTTACAATGAGCAGTTCTTC.

This clonotype appeared many times. The chain couples TRBV20-1 to TRBJ2-7; 8 positions agree with TRBD2. CDR1 DFQATT and CDR2 SNEGSKA come from the germline V gene (reference sequence). The CDR3 is 14 residues long. J lost 0 bases, V lost 6 bases, and 7 bases had no gene match. The CDR3 reads CSAAISGNSYEQYF. The CDR3 DNA is TGCAGTGCGGCTATTAGCGGGAACTCCTACGAGCAGTACTTC.

Comments on this clonotype: A read error may be the cause here, since a much bigger clone is one base away. This sequence joins TRBV28 and TRBJ2-1; the match to TRBD2 covers 10 bases. The CDR3 runs to 16 residues. CDR1 and CDR2 from the germline V gene are MDHEN and SYDVKM. J was trimmed by 7 bases and V by 3 bases; bases with no gene match: 9. CDR3 in DNA: TGTGCCAGCAGTTTTGCTAGCGGGAGTGCCGGTAATGAGCAGTTCTTC. This sequence encodes CASSFASGSAGNEQFF.

This clonotype was picked up a small number of times. The rearrangement links TRBV6-2 or TRBV6-3 to TRBJ2-7, with 9 nucleotides matching TRBD2. This CDR3 spans 17 amino acids. Germline CDR1 is MNHEY and CDR2 is SVGEGT. With 6 bases clipped from V and 3 bases from J, the junction kept 15 bases outside the gene matches. As DNA, the CDR3 is TGTGCCAGCAGCCCTCCTCCCCTGCGGGAGGGCCGCTACGAGCAGTACTTC. It specifies CASSPPPLREGRYEQYF.

CDR3 sequence reads: CASSVGGQGTDTQYF. CDR3 sequence (DNA): TGTGCCAGCAGCGTAGGTGGGCAGGGGACAGATACGCAGTATTTT. The genes are TRBV9 and TRBJ2-3, with TRBD1 as a possible D gene (6 bases). The V end was cut by 0 bases, the J end by 3 bases, with 11 bases between. The CDR3 contains 15 residues. CDR1 is SGDLS, CDR2 YYNGEE, per germline. The full variable domain, rest sourced from reference TRBV9 and TRBJ2-3, is DSGVTQTPKHLITATGQRVTLRCSPRSGDLSVYWYQQSLDQGLQFLIQYYNGEERAKGNILERFSAQQFPDLHSELNLSSLELGDSALYFCASSVGGQGTDTQYFGPGTRLTVL.

This clonotype appeared a few times. The chain is built from TRBV3-1 and TRBJ2-3; TRBD2 aligns across 7 bases. Germline values: CDR1 LGHDT, CDR2 YNNKEL (reference sequence). The junction had 5 bases not matched to a gene; V was cut back by 4 bases and J by 4 bases. This CDR3 spans 14 amino acids. The CDR3 DNA is TGTGCCAGCAGCCTCGCGGGAGTAGCAGATACGCAGTATTTT. It yields the protein CASSLAGVADTQYF.

This clonotype has just one count. This chain joins TRBV4-2 and TRBJ1-1, with D perhaps TRBD1 (5 bases). V dropped 1 base and J dropped 4 bases, with 10 bases sitting between them. CDR1 LGHNA and CDR2 YNFKEQ come from the germline V gene. The CDR3 is 14 residues long. The DNA of the CDR3 is TGTGCCAGCAGCCAAGCCTCGGGGGGCACTGAAGCTTTCTTT. As protein: CASSQASGGTEAFF.

This clonotype has a count of ten or more. The rearrangement joins TRBV28 to TRBJ2-3; the match to TRBD2 covers 8 bases. The CDR3 covers 14 residues. The V and J ends lost 5 bases and 2 bases, in that order; junction bases with no gene match: 3. The germline V gene encodes CDR1 MDHEN and CDR2 SYDVKM. CDR3: CASSRTSLTDTQYF. The CDR3 bases are TGTGCCAGCAGTCGGACTAGCCTCACAGATACGCAGTATTTT.